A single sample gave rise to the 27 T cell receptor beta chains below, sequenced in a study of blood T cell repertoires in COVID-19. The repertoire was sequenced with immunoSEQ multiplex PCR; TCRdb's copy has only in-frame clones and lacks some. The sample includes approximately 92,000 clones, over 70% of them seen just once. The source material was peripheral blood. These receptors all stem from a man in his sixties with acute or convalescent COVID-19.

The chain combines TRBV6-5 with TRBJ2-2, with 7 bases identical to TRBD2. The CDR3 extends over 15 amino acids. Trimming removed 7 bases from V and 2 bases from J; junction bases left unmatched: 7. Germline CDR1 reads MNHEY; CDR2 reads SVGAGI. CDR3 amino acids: CASKRASGNTGELFF. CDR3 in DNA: TGTGCCAGCAAGAGGGCTAGCGGAAACACCGGGGAGCTGTTTTTT.

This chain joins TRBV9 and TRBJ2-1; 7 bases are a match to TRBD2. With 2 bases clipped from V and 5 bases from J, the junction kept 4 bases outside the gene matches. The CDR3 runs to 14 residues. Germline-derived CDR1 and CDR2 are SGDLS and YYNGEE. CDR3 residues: CASSVGDYHNEQFF. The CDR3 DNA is TGTGCCAGCAGCGTTGGGGACTACCACAATGAGCAGTTCTTC. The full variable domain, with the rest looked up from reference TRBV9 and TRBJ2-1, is DSGVTQTPKHLITATGQRVTLRCSPRSGDLSVYWYQQSLDQGLQFLIQYYNGEERAKGNILERFSAQQFPDLHSELNLSSLELGDSALYFCASSVGDYHNEQFFGPGTRLTVL.

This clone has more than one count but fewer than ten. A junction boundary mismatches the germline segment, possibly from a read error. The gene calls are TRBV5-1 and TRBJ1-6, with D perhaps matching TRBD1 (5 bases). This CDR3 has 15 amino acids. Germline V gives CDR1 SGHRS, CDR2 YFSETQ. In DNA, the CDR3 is TGCGCCAGCAGCTTTTATGGGCAGGGAGGTGGCCGGTCGGGATTT. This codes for CASSFYGQGGGRSGF.

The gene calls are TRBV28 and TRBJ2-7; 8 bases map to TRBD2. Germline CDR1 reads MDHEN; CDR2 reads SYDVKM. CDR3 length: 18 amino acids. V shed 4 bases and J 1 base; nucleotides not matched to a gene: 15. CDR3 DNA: TGTGCCAGCAGTTCGCCCGTTACCCTAGCGGGTGGGTCCTACGAGCAGTACGTC. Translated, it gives CASSSPVTLAGGSYEQYV.

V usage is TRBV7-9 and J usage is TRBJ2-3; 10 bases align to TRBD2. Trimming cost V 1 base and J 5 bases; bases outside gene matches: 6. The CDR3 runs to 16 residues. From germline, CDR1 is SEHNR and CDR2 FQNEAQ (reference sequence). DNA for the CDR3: TGTGCCAGCAGCTTAGGCTTAGCGGGAGGACAAGATACGCAGTATTTT. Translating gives CASSLGLAGGQDTQYF.

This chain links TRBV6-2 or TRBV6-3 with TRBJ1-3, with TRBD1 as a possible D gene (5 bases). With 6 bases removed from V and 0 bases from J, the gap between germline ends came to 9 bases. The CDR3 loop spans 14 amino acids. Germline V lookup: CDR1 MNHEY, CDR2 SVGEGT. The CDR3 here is CASSGRDSGNTIYF. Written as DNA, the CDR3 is TGTGCCAGCAGCGGCAGGGACTCTGGAAACACCATATATTTT.

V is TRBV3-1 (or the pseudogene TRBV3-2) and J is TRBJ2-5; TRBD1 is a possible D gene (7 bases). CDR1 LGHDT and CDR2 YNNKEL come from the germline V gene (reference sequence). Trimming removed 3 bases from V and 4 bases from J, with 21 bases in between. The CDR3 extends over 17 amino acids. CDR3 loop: CASSQGAQGGLGETQYF. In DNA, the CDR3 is TGTGCCAGCAGCCAGGGGGCGCAGGGGGGTCTAGGAGAGACCCAGTACTTC.

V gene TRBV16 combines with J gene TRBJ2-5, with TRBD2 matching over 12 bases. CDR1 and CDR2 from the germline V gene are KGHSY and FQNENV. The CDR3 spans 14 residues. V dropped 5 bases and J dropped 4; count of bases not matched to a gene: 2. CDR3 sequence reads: CASSATSGGETQYF. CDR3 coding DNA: TGTGCCAGCAGCGCGACTAGCGGGGGAGAGACCCAGTACTTC. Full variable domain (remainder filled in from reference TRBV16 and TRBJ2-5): GEEVAQTPKHLVRGEGQKAKLYCAPIKGHSYVFWYQQVLKNEFKFLISFQNENVFDETGMPKERFSAKCLPNSPCSLEIQATKLEDSAVYFCASSATSGGETQYFGPGTRLLVL.

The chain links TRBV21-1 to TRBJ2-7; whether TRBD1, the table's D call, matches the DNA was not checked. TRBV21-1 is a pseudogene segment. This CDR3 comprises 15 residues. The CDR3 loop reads CASSKDRVLEDEQYV. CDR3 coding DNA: TGTGCCAGCAGCAAGGACAGGGTTTTGGAGGACGAGCAGTACGTC.

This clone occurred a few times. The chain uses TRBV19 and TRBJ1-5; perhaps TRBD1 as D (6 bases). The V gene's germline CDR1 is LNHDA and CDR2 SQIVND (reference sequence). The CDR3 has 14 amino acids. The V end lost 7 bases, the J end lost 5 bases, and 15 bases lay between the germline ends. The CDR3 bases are TGTGCCAGTACCTCGGACAGTGTTTATCAGCCCCAGCATTTT. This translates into CASTSDSVYQPQHF.

The DNA for the CDR3 is TGTGCCAGCAGCTCCGGGATTTATAGCGGGGTCACCGGGGAGCTGTTTTTT. Its translation is CASSSGIYSGVTGELFF. This chain links TRBV11-3 with TRBJ2-2, with 8 bases fitting TRBD2. CDR1 and CDR2 (germline): SGHNT, YENEEA. V lost 4 bases and J lost 4; bases outside the gene matches: 11. The CDR3 consists of 17 residues.

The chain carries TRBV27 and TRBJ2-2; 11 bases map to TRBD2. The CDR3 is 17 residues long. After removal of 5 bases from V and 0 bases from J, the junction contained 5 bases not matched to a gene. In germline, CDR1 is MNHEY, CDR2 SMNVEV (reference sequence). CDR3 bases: TGTGCCAGCAGTCCGGCTAGCGGGAGGCCGAACACCGGGGAGCTGTTTTTT. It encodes CASSPASGRPNTGELFF.

CDR3 coding DNA: TGTGCCTGGGGAAAAACATACACTGAAGCTTTCTTT. This encodes CAWGKTYTEAFF. The V gene is TRBV30, the J gene TRBJ1-1; D remains ambiguous. Trimming took off 5 bases at V and 3 bases at J, with 10 bases between the two ends. CDR3 length: 12 residues. Germline-derived CDR1 and CDR2 are GTSNPN and SVGIG (reference sequence).

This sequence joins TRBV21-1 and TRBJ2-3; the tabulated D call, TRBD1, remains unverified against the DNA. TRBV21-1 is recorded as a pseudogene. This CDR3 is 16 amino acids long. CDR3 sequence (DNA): TGTGCCAGCAGCAAATCGAGTCCAGGGATGACAGATACGCAGTATTTT. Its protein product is CASSKSSPGMTDTQYF.

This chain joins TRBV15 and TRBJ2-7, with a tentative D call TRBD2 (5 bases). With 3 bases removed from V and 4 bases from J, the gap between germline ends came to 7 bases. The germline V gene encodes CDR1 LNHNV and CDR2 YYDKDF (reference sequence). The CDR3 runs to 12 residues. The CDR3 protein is CATSSSEYEQYF. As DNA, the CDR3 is TGTGCCACCAGCAGTAGCGAGTACGAGCAGTACTTC.

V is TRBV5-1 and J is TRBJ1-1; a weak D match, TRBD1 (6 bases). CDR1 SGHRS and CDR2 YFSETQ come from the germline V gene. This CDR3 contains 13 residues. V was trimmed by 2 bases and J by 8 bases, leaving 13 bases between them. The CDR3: CASSFEGDAEAFF. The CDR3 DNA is TGCGCCAGCAGCTTTGAGGGGGACGCCGAAGCTTTCTTT.

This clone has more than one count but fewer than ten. The CDR3 sequence: CASSSTGPYEQYF. CDR3 coding DNA: TGTGCCAGCAGCTCGACAGGGCCCTACGAGCAGTACTTC. This chain links TRBV3-1 (or the pseudogene TRBV3-2) with TRBJ2-7, with TRBD1 matching over 7 bases. The CDR3 has 13 residues. V shed 5 bases, J shed 2 bases, and the junction held 3 bases outside the gene matches. CDR1 LGHDT and CDR2 YNNKEL come from the germline V gene (reference sequence).

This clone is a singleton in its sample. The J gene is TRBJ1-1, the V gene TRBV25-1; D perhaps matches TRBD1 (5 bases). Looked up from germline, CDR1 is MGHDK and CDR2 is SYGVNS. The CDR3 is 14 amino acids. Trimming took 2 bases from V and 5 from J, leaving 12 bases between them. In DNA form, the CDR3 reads TGTGCCAGCAGTGAACAGGGAAAAGGAACTGAAGCTTTCTTT. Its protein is CASSEQGKGTEAFF.

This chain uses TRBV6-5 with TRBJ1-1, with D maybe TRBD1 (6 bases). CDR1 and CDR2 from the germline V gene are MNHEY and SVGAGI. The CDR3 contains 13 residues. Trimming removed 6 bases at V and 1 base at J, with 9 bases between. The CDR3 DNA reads TGTGCCAGCAGGTGGACAGCGAACACTGAAGCTTTCTTT. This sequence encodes CASRWTANTEAFF.

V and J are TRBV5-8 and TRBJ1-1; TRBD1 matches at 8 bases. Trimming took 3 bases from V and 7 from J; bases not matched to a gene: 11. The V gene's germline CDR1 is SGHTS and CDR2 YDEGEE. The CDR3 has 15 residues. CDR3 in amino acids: CASSSDRAQLGEAFF. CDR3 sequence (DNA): TGTGCCAGCAGCTCGGACAGGGCCCAATTAGGTGAAGCTTTCTTT.

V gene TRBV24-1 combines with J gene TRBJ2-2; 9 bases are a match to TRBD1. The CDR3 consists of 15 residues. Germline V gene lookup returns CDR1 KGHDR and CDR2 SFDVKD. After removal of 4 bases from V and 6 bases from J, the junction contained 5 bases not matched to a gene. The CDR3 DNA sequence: TGTGCCACCAGTGAAGGGACAGGGCTGCCCGGGGAGCTGTTTTTT. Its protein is CATSEGTGLPGELFF.

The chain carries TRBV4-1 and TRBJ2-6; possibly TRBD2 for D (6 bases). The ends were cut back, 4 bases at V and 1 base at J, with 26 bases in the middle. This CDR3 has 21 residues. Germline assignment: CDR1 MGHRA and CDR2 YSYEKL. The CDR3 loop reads CASSRLPATPPGGSGANVLTF. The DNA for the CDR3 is TGCGCCAGCAGCCGGCTGCCGGCGACACCCCCTGGGGGGTCTGGGGCCAACGTCCTGACTTTC.

The CDR3 spells CASSSGGDNEQFF. As DNA, the CDR3 is TGCGCCAGCAGCTCAGGGGGTGACAATGAGCAGTTCTTC. The V and J genes are TRBV5-1 and TRBJ2-1, with 7 bases matching TRBD1. With V trimmed by 3 bases and J by 5 bases, 2 bases remained unmatched. Looked up from germline, CDR1 is SGHRS and CDR2 is YFSETQ. This CDR3 has 13 residues.

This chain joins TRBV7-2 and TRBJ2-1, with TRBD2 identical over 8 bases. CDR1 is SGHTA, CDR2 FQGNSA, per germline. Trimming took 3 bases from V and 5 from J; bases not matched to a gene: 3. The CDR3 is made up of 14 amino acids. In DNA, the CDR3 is TGTGCCAGCAGCTTGAGCGGGAGTAACAATGAGCAGTTCTTC. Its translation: CASSLSGSNNEQFF.

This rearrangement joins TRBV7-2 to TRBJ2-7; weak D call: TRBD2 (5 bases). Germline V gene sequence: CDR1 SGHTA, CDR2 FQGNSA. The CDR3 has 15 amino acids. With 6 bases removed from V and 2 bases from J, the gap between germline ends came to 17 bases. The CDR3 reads CASSLAADSAYEQYV. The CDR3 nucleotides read TGTGCCAGCAGTTTGGCGGCCGATAGCGCCTACGAGCAGTACGTC.

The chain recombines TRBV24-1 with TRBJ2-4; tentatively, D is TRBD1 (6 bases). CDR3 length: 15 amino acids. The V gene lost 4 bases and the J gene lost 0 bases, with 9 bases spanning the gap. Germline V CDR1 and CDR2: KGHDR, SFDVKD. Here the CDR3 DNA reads TGTGCCACCAGTGAGGCAGGGGTAGCCAAAAACATTCAGTACTTC. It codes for CATSEAGVAKNIQYF.

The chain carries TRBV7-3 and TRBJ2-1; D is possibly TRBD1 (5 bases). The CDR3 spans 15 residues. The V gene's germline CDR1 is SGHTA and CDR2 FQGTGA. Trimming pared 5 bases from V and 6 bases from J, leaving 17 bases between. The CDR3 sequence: CASSLRATNLNEQFF. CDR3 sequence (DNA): TGTGCCAGCAGCCTCAGGGCCACGAACCTCAATGAGCAGTTCTTC.